Shown below are 25 T cell receptor beta chains from a single sample sequenced in a study of human T cells and chemical hapten exposure. Noted time point: patch test 1, 2 weeks after DPC sensitization. As to treatment: therapeutic diphenylcyclopropenone sensitization with weekly scalp DPC. Extraction of total RNA was performed on unfractionated whole blood. In TCRdb, the RACE reads were re-called with MiXCR into one record per CDR3 protein. The sample has approximately 41,000 distinct CDR3 sequences; 4% are singletons. The sample consisted of whole blood, taken in connection with sensitization to the hapten diphenylcyclopropenone (DPC). The origin of the receptors is a man between 45 and 60 years old with alopecia areata. Some clones in this sample may be carry-over from other donors' samples.

In its sample, this clonotype was seen many times. This chain links TRBV10-2 with TRBJ1-4, with unresolved D. V was clipped by 5 bases and J by 3 bases, with 10 bases between them. Germline V gene data show CDR1 as WSHSY and CDR2 as SAAADI. This CDR3 is 14 amino acids long. In DNA, the CDR3 is TGCGCCAGCAGTTTCCCTGGACCTAATGAAAAACTGTTTTTT. This codes for CASSFPGPNEKLFF.

This clonotype was observed at least ten times. V is TRBV12-3 or TRBV12-4 and J is TRBJ2-3; weak D call: TRBD2 (5 bases). The CDR3 is 14 amino acids. V shed 7 bases and J shed 4 bases, with 15 bases lying between them. In nucleotides, the CDR3 is TGTGCCAGCATGAGAGTGCTAGCTGCAGATACGCAGTATTTT. It encodes CASMRVLAADTQYF.

This clonotype was recorded at least ten times. The J gene is TRBJ2-7, the V gene TRBV28, with 9 bases matching TRBD2. The CDR3 spans 16 residues. The V gene's germline CDR1 is MDHEN and CDR2 SYDVKM. The ends lost 5 bases at V and 2 bases at J; junction bases unmatched: 10. CDR3 sequence reads: CASSPYTSGPTYEQYF. The DNA of the CDR3 is TGTGCCAGCAGTCCATATACTAGCGGGCCGACCTACGAGCAGTACTTC.

This clonotype was seen at least ten times. This chain joins TRBV6-5 and TRBJ1-6; D remains ambiguous. This CDR3 spans 15 amino acids. V was shortened by 5 bases and J by 7 bases, with 15 bases between the two germline ends. Germline CDR1 reads MNHEY; CDR2 reads SVGAGI. The CDR3 DNA reads as TGTGCCAGCAGTCCCTCAAAAGGGCCGAATTCACCCCTCCACTTT. The encoded protein is CASSPSKGPNSPLHF.

The sample holds many counts of this clonotype. The chain uses TRBV11-3 and TRBJ2-1, with 13 bases that match TRBD2. The CDR3 extends over 18 amino acids. Trimming took 1 base from V and 8 from J; bases not matched to a gene: 11. Germline CDR1 SGHNT, CDR2 YENEEA. The CDR3 DNA reads TGTGCCAGCAGCTTAGCGGCCCGGACTAGCGGGAGTAGAGATGAGCAGTTCTTC. The encoded protein is CASSLAARTSGSRDEQFF.

This clonotype was observed a handful of times. The CDR3 is CSKTGVNNQPQHF. The CDR3 bases are TGCAGCAAGACAGGGGTCAACAATCAGCCCCAGCATTTT. The chain links TRBV20-1 to TRBJ1-5; 8 bases line up with TRBD1. Germline V lookup: CDR1 DFQATT, CDR2 SNEGSKA (reference sequence). This CDR3 region has 13 residues.

Concerning this clonotype itself: Just one base apart from a much larger clone, this may be a read error. The chain employs TRBV12-3 or TRBV12-4 and TRBJ1-2; D may be TRBD1 (6 bases). The CDR3 consists of 14 residues. V was trimmed by 1 base and J by 9 bases, leaving 15 bases between them. Here the CDR3 reads CASSLGLGGWSYTF. The CDR3 DNA reads TGTGCCAGCAGTTTAGGTTTAGGGGGTTGGAGCTACACCTTC.

This clonotype came up many times. This sequence joins TRBV29-1 and TRBJ2-4, with D uncertain. CDR1 SQVTM and CDR2 ANQGSEA come from the germline V gene. V lost 5 bases and J lost 0, with 8 bases in between. This CDR3 is 13 amino acids long. The CDR3 DNA follows: TGCAGCGTTCAGCCTTTAGCCAAAAACATTCAGTACTTC. Protein sequence: CSVQPLAKNIQYF.

This clonotype appeared many times. This chain links TRBV10-3 with TRBJ2-7; TRBD1 or TRBD2 may be the D gene (5 bases each). V lost 2 bases to trimming and J lost 6 bases, with 14 bases between them. Per the germline V gene, CDR1 is ENHRY and CDR2 is SYGVKD. There are 14 residues in the CDR3. This CDR3 reads CAISEPPGPGEQYF. The CDR3 DNA follows: TGTGCCATCAGTGAGCCTCCGGGACCGGGCGAGCAGTACTTC.

In this sample, this clonotype turned up many times. This chain joins TRBV13 and TRBJ2-3; 7 nucleotides align to TRBD2. The V and J ends lost 5 bases and 1 base, in that order; junction bases with no gene match: 9. Germline V lookup: CDR1 PRHDT, CDR2 FYEKMQ (reference sequence). This CDR3 contains 16 residues. CDR3 nucleotide sequence: TGTGCCAGCAGCCGCCGAGCTAGCGGTGGCACAGATACGCAGTATTTT. Amino acid sequence: CASSRRASGGTDTQYF.

As regards this clonotype: One base away lies a much larger clone, so this may be a sequencing read error. The chain combines TRBV12-3 or TRBV12-4 with TRBJ2-1; no reliable D call. The CDR3 spans 11 residues. The CDR3 DNA sequence: TGTGCCAGCAGCTGGCGTAATGAGCAGTGCTTC. This gives the protein CASSWRNEQCF.

In its sample, this clonotype was seen many times. This chain connects TRBV30 to TRBJ1-1, with D possibly TRBD1 on 6 matching bases. The CDR3 consists of 14 residues. The germline gives CDR1 GTSNPN, CDR2 SVGIG (reference sequence). Between the trimmed V and J ends, which lost 3 bases and 4 bases, there was a span of 15 bases. The CDR3 coding sequence is TGTGCCTGGAGGGAGGGGGTCCGGAGCACTGAAGCTTTCTTT. Its protein product is CAWREGVRSTEAFF.

This clonotype has at least ten counts. CDR3 bases: TGCAGCGTTACGACAGGGGGAGAGACCCAGTACTTC. It encodes CSVTTGGETQYF. This chain uses TRBV29-1 with TRBJ2-5; 9 positions agree with TRBD1. This CDR3 contains 12 residues. Germline lookup yields CDR1 SQVTM and CDR2 ANQGSEA. V lost 5 bases, J lost 4 bases, and 2 bases stayed unmatched.

This clonotype was seen ten or more times. The chain links TRBV29-1 to TRBJ1-6, with 9 bases identical to TRBD1. Germline V gives CDR1 SQVTM, CDR2 ANQGSEA. J was trimmed by 7 bases and V by 4 bases; bases with no gene match: 2. The CDR3 consists of 13 residues. CDR3 region: CSVGGQGNSPLHF. The CDR3 bases are TGCAGCGTTGGGGGACAGGGAAATTCACCCCTCCACTTT.

This clonotype came up many times. CDR3 sequence: CASSLEASGDSSYNEQFF. DNA of the CDR3: TGCGCCAGCAGCTTGGAGGCTAGCGGGGACAGCTCCTACAATGAGCAGTTCTTC. J is TRBJ2-1 and V is TRBV5-1, with TRBD2 identical over 9 bases. Germline V gene lookup returns CDR1 SGHRS and CDR2 YFSETQ. The CDR3 length is 18 residues. J was trimmed by 0 bases and V by 0 bases; bases with no gene match: 7.

This clonotype was observed at least ten times. The genes are TRBV20-1 and TRBJ2-7, with D possibly matching TRBD2 (6 bases). The V and J ends lost 6 bases and 2 bases respectively, with 20 bases between them. From germline, CDR1 is DFQATT and CDR2 SNEGSKA (reference sequence). This CDR3 is 15 amino acids long. CDR3 loop: CSARRDGTGTYEQYF. Here the CDR3 DNA reads TGCAGTGCCCGTCGCGATGGGACTGGTACCTACGAGCAGTACTTC.

Many counts were recorded for this clonotype. This chain links TRBV19 with TRBJ1-5, with a possible D match to TRBD1 (5 bases). V was shortened by 10 bases and J by 6 bases, with 13 bases between the two germline ends. Germline V gene data show CDR1 as LNHDA and CDR2 as SQIVND (reference sequence). There are 12 residues in the CDR3. The CDR3, as DNA: TGTGCCACCCGGGGCCCGGGTCAGCCCCAGCATTTT. Encoded protein: CATRGPGQPQHF.

The table lists this clonotype with many counts. This chain joins TRBV30 and TRBJ2-3, with D possibly matching TRBD1 (6 bases). There are 11 residues in the CDR3. Germline-derived CDR1 and CDR2 are GTSNPN and SVGIG (reference sequence). The V end was cut by 5 bases, the J end by 8 bases, with 11 bases between. DNA for the CDR3: TGTGCCTGGTCCTCCAGGGGTACGCAGTATTTT. Residues: CAWSSRGTQYF.

This clonotype was recorded at least ten times. This sequence joins TRBV6-2 or TRBV6-3 and TRBJ1-1; D ambiguous. The V and J ends lost 5 bases and 1 base respectively, with 11 bases between them. This CDR3 contains 14 residues. The germline V gene has CDR1 MNHEY and CDR2 SVGEGT. CDR3: CASSQHFGNTEAFF. CDR3 nucleotide sequence: TGTGCCAGCAGTCAACATTTCGGGAACACTGAAGCTTTCTTT.

This clonotype was observed a handful of times. This rearrangement joins TRBV29-1 to TRBJ2-3; perhaps TRBD2 as D (7 bases). Germline V CDR1 and CDR2: SQVTM, ANQGSEA. V was clipped by 5 bases and J by 1 base, with 16 bases between them. The CDR3 runs 15 residues. CDR3 sequence reads: CSVRLWRGRTDTQYF. CDR3 nucleotide sequence: TGCAGCGTTCGTTTGTGGCGGGGGCGCACAGATACGCAGTATTTT.

This clonotype came up many times. The V and J genes are TRBV5-4 and TRBJ2-3; no reliable D call. V was pared by 1 base and J by 1 base, with 7 bases between. The CDR3 spans 14 residues. Germline V gene lookup returns CDR1 SGHNT and CDR2 YYREEE (reference sequence). The CDR3 region is CASSLKAGTDTQYF. CDR3 DNA sequence: TGTGCCAGCAGCTTGAAGGCCGGCACAGATACGCAGTATTTT.

CDR3: CASRVGQGPYEQYF. CDR3 nucleotides: TGTGCCAGCAGAGTAGGACAGGGCCCTTACGAGCAGTACTTC. This chain joins TRBV2 and TRBJ2-7; TRBD1 aligns across 8 bases. Losses at the gene ends were 6 bases for V and 4 bases for J; bases not matched to a gene: 8. CDR3 length: 14 amino acids. The germline CDR1 and CDR2 sequences are SNHLY and FYNNEI.

The gene calls are TRBV11-2 and TRBJ1-2; possibly TRBD1 for D (5 bases). Trimming left V 1 base short and J 6 bases short, with 15 bases between. CDR1 is SGHAT, CDR2 FQNNGV, per germline. CDR3 size: 15 residues. CDR3 loop: CASSLAATAHDGYTF. The CDR3 DNA sequence: TGTGCCAGCAGCTTAGCCGCGACAGCTCACGATGGCTACACCTTC. Supplemented by reference TRBV11-2 and TRBJ1-2, the full variable domain reads EAGVAQSPRYKIIEKRQSVAFWCNPISGHATLYWYQQILGQGPKLLIQFQNNGVVDDSQLPKDRFSAERLKGVDSTLKIQPAKLEDSAVYLCASSLAATAHDGYTFGSGTRLTVV.

The chain uses TRBV28 and TRBJ1-2, with unresolved D. V lost 6 bases and J 0 bases, leaving 17 bases between the germline ends. The CDR3 is made up of 16 amino acids. CDR1 is MDHEN, CDR2 SYDVKM, per germline. The CDR3 sequence: CASSSHSGDTNYGYTF. The CDR3 nucleotides read TGTGCCAGCAGCTCCCATTCGGGAGATACTAACTATGGCTACACCTTC.

This clonotype was detected many times. This chain connects TRBV12-5 to TRBJ2-2; D remains unclear. V was shortened by 7 bases and J by 1 base, with 4 bases between the two germline ends. The CDR3 is 12 residues long. CDR1 and CDR2 from the germline V gene are LGHNT and FRNRAP. CDR3: CASARNTGELFF. The CDR3 nucleotides read TGTGCTAGTGCTCGGAACACCGGGGAGCTGTTTTTT. Filled out from reference TRBV12-5 and TRBJ2-2, the complete variable domain reads DARVTQTPRHKVTEMGQEVTMRCQPILGHNTVFWYRQTMMQGLELLAYFRNRAPLDDSGMPKDRFSAEMPDATLATLKIQPSEPRDSAVYFCASARNTGELFFGEGSRLTVL.